Listed here are 16 T cell receptor beta chains from one sample, sequenced in a study of blood T cell repertoires in COVID-19. Only in-frame clones appear in the TCRdb table, and some are missing; sequencing was by immunoSEQ multiplex PCR. This sample yields more than 120,000 clones, of which roughly 81% are seen a single time; roughly 2.5% belongs to the top ten. Sequencing used peripheral blood. These TCRs come from a human donor with acute or convalescent COVID-19. The donor label of this sample is uncertain.

The J gene is TRBJ2-1, the V gene TRBV13; D is possibly TRBD2 (6 bases). Germline CDR1 reads PRHDT; CDR2 reads FYEKMQ (reference sequence). CDR3 length equals 15 residues. The V end lost 6 bases, the J end lost 0 bases, and 12 bases lay between the germline ends. The CDR3 reads CASRQHGSSYNEQFF. The CDR3 nucleotides read TGTGCCAGCAGACAACACGGGAGCTCCTACAATGAGCAGTTCTTC.

This clone was seen once. V and J are TRBV23-1 and TRBJ2-5, with 10 positions matching TRBD1. TRBV23-1 is annotated as an ORF whose role is uncertain. The junction had 6 bases not matched to a gene; V was cut back by 0 bases and J by 5 bases. CDR3 length: 16 residues. CDR3 coding DNA: TGCGCCAGCAGTCAATCTGGGACAGGGGTTGGGGAGACCCAGTACTTC. Its protein product is CASSQSGTGVGETQYF.

The J gene is TRBJ2-7, the V gene TRBV5-4, with a weak D call TRBD1 (5 bases). The V gene's germline CDR1 is SGHNT and CDR2 YYREEE (reference sequence). Trimming stripped 0 bases from V and 4 bases from J, with 8 bases between. The CDR3 covers 13 residues. The CDR3 sequence: CASSLGQSYEQYV. The CDR3 nucleotides are TGTGCCAGCAGCTTGGGACAGAGTTACGAGCAGTACGTC.

The rearrangement uses TRBV28 and TRBJ1-5; tentatively, D is TRBD1 (5 bases). The CDR3 length is 18 residues. Germline V gene sequence: CDR1 MDHEN, CDR2 SYDVKM. Trimming left V 2 bases short and J 0 bases short, with 17 bases between. The CDR3, as DNA: TGTGCCAGCAGTTTAAGTTTCCCGACAGCAAATAGCAATCAGCCCCAGCATTTT. Residues: CASSLSFPTANSNQPQHF.

The chain carries TRBV30 and TRBJ1-2, with D tentatively TRBD1 (6 bases). V lost 3 bases, J lost 2 bases, and 10 bases lay in between. CDR3 length: 13 residues. CDR1 and CDR2 from the germline V gene are GTSNPN and SVGIG (reference sequence). CDR3 sequence (DNA): TGTGCCTGGAGCCGGGACAACAACTATGGCTACACCTTC. Encoded protein: CAWSRDNNYGYTF.

CDR3 DNA: TGCGCCAGCAGCGTAGGGACTAGCGGCCAGTACCAAGAGACCCAGTACTTC. Protein product: CASSVGTSGQYQETQYF. The chain joins TRBV5-1 to TRBJ2-5; 11 nucleotides match TRBD2. The CDR3 runs 17 residues. V lost 4 bases to trimming and J lost 0 bases; unmatched junction nucleotides: 8. Germline-derived CDR1 and CDR2 are SGHRS and YFSETQ.

The chain employs TRBV27 and TRBJ1-5; D is ambiguous. V was shortened by 2 bases and J by 0 bases, with 8 bases between the two germline ends. Germline-derived CDR1 and CDR2 are MNHEY and SMNVEV (reference sequence). The CDR3 consists of 15 residues. The CDR3, as DNA: TGTGCCAGCAGTTTAGTTTCTTATAGCAATCAGCCCCAGCATTTT. Translation gives CASSLVSYSNQPQHF.

The V gene is TRBV6-2 or TRBV6-3, the J gene TRBJ2-7, with 13 bases identical to TRBD2. This CDR3 contains 15 residues. Germline trimming cut 4 bases from V and 3 bases from J; bases unmatched to any gene: 3. Germline loops: CDR1 MNHEY, CDR2 SVGEGT. The CDR3 is CASSSGTSGNYEQYF. CDR3 bases: TGTGCCAGCAGTTCCGGGACTAGCGGGAACTACGAGCAGTACTTC.

V gene TRBV7-9 combines with J gene TRBJ1-1; 10 bases are shared with TRBD1. The V segment lost 4 bases and the J segment 5 bases; nucleotides outside the gene matches: 10. CDR3 length: 16 residues. The germline V gene has CDR1 SEHNR and CDR2 FQNEAQ (reference sequence). CDR3 sequence reads: CASSSPGTGVLTEAFF. The CDR3 DNA reads TGTGCCAGCAGCTCCCCCGGGACAGGGGTTTTGACTGAAGCTTTCTTT.

The chain employs TRBV2 and TRBJ2-6, with no clear D. The V gene's germline CDR1 is SNHLY and CDR2 FYNNEI. V lost 2 bases, J lost 4 bases, and 9 bases lay in between. The CDR3 has 15 residues. The CDR3 DNA sequence: TGTGCCAGCAGTGAACGTAGTTTAGGGGCCAACGTCCTGACTTTC. This translates into CASSERSLGANVLTF.

V gene TRBV4-2 combines with J gene TRBJ2-5, with TRBD2 matching over 9 bases. This CDR3 contains 14 residues. In germline, CDR1 is LGHNA, CDR2 YNFKEQ. Trimming took 1 base from V and 3 from J; bases not matched to a gene: 0. CDR3 nucleotide sequence: TGTGCCAGCAGCCAAGGCGGGGGGGAAGAGACCCAGTACTTC. Protein sequence: CASSQGGGEETQYF.

The chain carries TRBV20-1 and TRBJ1-1; D not resolved. Trimming removed 0 bases at V and 7 bases at J, with 3 bases between. The CDR3 loop spans 10 amino acids. Germline V gene sequence: CDR1 DFQATT, CDR2 SNEGSKA (reference sequence). The CDR3 coding sequence is TGCAGTGCTAGAGACAATGAAGCTTTCTTT. Its protein product is CSARDNEAFF.

This chain connects TRBV2 to TRBJ1-2, with 7 bases fitting TRBD1. After removal of 5 bases from V and 6 bases from J, the junction contained 6 bases not matched to a gene. Looked up from germline, CDR1 is SNHLY and CDR2 is FYNNEI. The CDR3 consists of 13 residues. CDR3 DNA: TGTGCCAGCAGTACCCGGACAGGTCATGGCTACACCTTC. It translates to CASSTRTGHGYTF.

The rearrangement uses TRBV9 and TRBJ2-1; TRBD2 matches at 11 bases. V trimming: 1 base; J trimming: 4 bases; junction bases outside the gene matches: 4. Germline CDR1 and CDR2: SGDLS and YYNGEE. This CDR3 has 16 amino acids. CDR3 sequence reads: CASSVPGLAAYNEQFF. CDR3 bases: TGTGCCAGCAGCGTACCGGGACTAGCGGCATACAATGAGCAGTTCTTC.

This clone was seen once. This sequence joins TRBV11-3 and TRBJ2-5; 9 positions agree with TRBD1. CDR3 size: 15 residues. Per the germline V gene, CDR1 is SGHNT and CDR2 is YENEEA. The V and J ends lost 5 bases and 5 bases, in that order; junction bases with no gene match: 9. The CDR3 region has the DNA TGTGCCAGCAGCCCTCGGACAGGGGTGGGGGAGACCCAGTACTTC. Translated, it gives CASSPRTGVGETQYF. Together with reference TRBV11-3 and TRBJ2-5, the CDR3 gives the full variable domain: EAGVVQSPRYKIIEKKQPVAFWCNPISGHNTLYWYLQNLGQGPELLIRYENEEAVDDSQLPKDRFSAERLKGVDSTLKIQPAELGDSAVYLCASSPRTGVGETQYFGPGTRLLVL.

The chain couples TRBV5-1 to TRBJ2-1; no firm D call. The V gene's germline CDR1 is SGHRS and CDR2 YFSETQ. This CDR3 spans 14 amino acids. Trimming left V 0 bases short and J 4 bases short, with 8 bases between. The CDR3 reads CASSLGTGYNEQFF. The CDR3, as DNA: TGCGCCAGCAGCTTGGGTACGGGTTACAATGAGCAGTTCTTC.